These 27 T cell receptor beta chains came from one sample sequenced in a study of spatial heterogeneity in lung cancer. No antigen has been assigned to these receptors. Findings of the study overall: One measure, the expanded intratumoral alpha and beta TCR count, tracked tumor mutation counts.

Stated time point: sample taken at primary tumor resection. TCRdb reanalysed the 5' RACE reads using MiXCR and keeps one entry per CDR3 protein. The data contain around 13,000 distinct CDR3 sequences, roughly 4.6% of them singletons. Sequenced here: lung tumor tissue, sampled at surgery. The receptors derive from a male donor with early-stage non-small cell lung cancer.

This clonotype was seen repeatedly, ten times or more. V usage is TRBV7-2 and J usage is TRBJ1-2, with TRBD1 matching over 8 bases. Trimming removed 2 bases from V and 1 base from J; junction bases left unmatched: 15. The V gene's germline CDR1 is SGHTA and CDR2 FQGNSA. There are 19 residues in the CDR3. In nucleotides, the CDR3 is TGTGCCAGCAGCTTAAGCCCCGCTTTGGCAGGGGGCTTTAACTATGGCTACACCTTC. Translating it yields CASSLSPALAGGFNYGYTF.

This clonotype was counted ten times or more. The V and J genes are TRBV9 and TRBJ1-5; D remains ambiguous. The CDR3 is 13 amino acids. The V end lost 6 bases, the J end lost 3 bases, and 10 bases lay between the germline ends. Germline V gene data show CDR1 as SGDLS and CDR2 as YYNGEE. Here the CDR3 DNA reads TGTGCCAGCACGGTGAGGGCCAATCAGCCCCAGCATTTT. Its translation: CASTVRANQPQHF.

With regard to this clonotype: One base away lies a much larger clone, so this may be a sequencing read error. The chain recombines TRBV5-5 with TRBJ2-5, with D possibly matching TRBD2 (6 bases). There are 15 residues in the CDR3. From germline, CDR1 is SGHKS and CDR2 YYEKEE (reference sequence). The V gene lost 1 base and the J gene lost 4 bases, with 14 bases spanning the gap. The CDR3 is CASSLLGLSAETQYF. CDR3 DNA: TGTGCCAGCAGCTTGTTAGGACTATCAGCAGAGACCCAGTACTTC. The whole variable domain, filled in from reference TRBV5-5 and TRBJ2-5, reads DAGVTQSPTHLIKTRGQQVTLRCSPISGHKSVSWYQQVLGQGPQFIFQYYEKEERGRGNFPDRFSARQFPNYSSELNVNALLLGDSALYLCASSLLGLSAETQYFGPGTRLLVL.

This clonotype has ten or more counts. The chain has TRBV29-1 and TRBJ2-2, with 7 bases matching TRBD2. Unmatched junction bases numbered 10, after V lost 3 bases and J lost 6 bases. The CDR3 is 15 residues long. CDR1 and CDR2 from the germline V gene are SQVTM and ANQGSEA. The CDR3 sequence is CSVDISGVESGELFF. The CDR3 DNA sequence: TGCAGCGTTGACATAAGCGGGGTGGAGTCCGGGGAGCTGTTTTTT.

This clonotype appeared many times. J is TRBJ1-5 and V is TRBV6-5, with TRBD1 identical over 8 bases. Germline CDR1 MNHEY, CDR2 SVGAGI. The V segment lost 6 bases and the J segment 5 bases; nucleotides outside the gene matches: 6. CDR3 size: 14 residues. CDR3: CASRPQGGDQPQHF. The CDR3 DNA sequence: TGTGCCAGCAGGCCACAGGGGGGCGATCAGCCCCAGCATTTT.

The table lists this clonotype with many counts. The chain couples TRBV19 to TRBJ1-2; TRBD1 agrees at 7 bases. The CDR3 has 14 amino acids. After removal of 6 bases from V and 5 bases from J, the junction contained 9 bases not matched to a gene. Germline V lookup: CDR1 LNHDA, CDR2 SQIVND (reference sequence). The CDR3 DNA follows: TGTGCCAGTAGCCTCCGCGGGACAGAGTATGGCTACACCTTC. Protein product: CASSLRGTEYGYTF.

At least ten counts were recorded for this clonotype. The rearrangement links TRBV14 to TRBJ1-6, with D uncertain. There are 12 residues in the CDR3. Trimming cost V 1 base and J 11 bases, with 6 bases left between them. Germline CDR1 and CDR2: SGHDN and FVKESK. CDR3 coding DNA: TGTGCCAGCAGCCAAGGTTACCCACCCCTCCACTTT. It translates to CASSQGYPPLHF.

This clonotype was counted ten times or more. This sequence joins TRBV9 and TRBJ1-2; a weak D match, TRBD1 (6 bases). Germline lookup yields CDR1 SGDLS and CDR2 YYNGEE. This CDR3 has 13 amino acids. V was trimmed by 0 bases and J by 4 bases, leaving 7 bases between them. The CDR3 loop is CASSVEGGYGYTF. The DNA of the CDR3 is TGTGCCAGCAGCGTAGAGGGGGGCTATGGCTACACCTTC.

At least ten counts were recorded for this clonotype. V usage is TRBV12-3 or TRBV12-4 and J usage is TRBJ1-2; 7 bases are a match to TRBD1. The CDR3 loop spans 13 amino acids. V was clipped by 4 bases and J by 8 bases; unmatched bases: 7. CDR3 in amino acids: CASSSGTVVGYTF. DNA of the CDR3: TGTGCCAGCAGTTCCGGGACAGTAGTGGGCTACACCTTC.

This clonotype was observed many times. The chain carries TRBV30 and TRBJ1-1; D is undetermined. V dropped 4 bases and J dropped 1 base, with 10 bases sitting between them. The V gene's germline CDR1 is GTSNPN and CDR2 SVGIG (reference sequence). The length of the CDR3 is 13 residues. CDR3 sequence (DNA): TGTGCCTGGATCGGGGTCCGGAACACTGAAGCTTTCTTT. Its protein product is CAWIGVRNTEAFF.

At least ten counts were recorded for this clonotype. V and J are TRBV28 and TRBJ2-5, with no clear D. The ends were cut back, 4 bases at V and 0 bases at J, with 18 bases in the middle. CDR1 is MDHEN and CDR2 is SYDVKM in the germline V gene. The CDR3 loop spans 17 amino acids. The CDR3 loop reads CASSSSKSDKYQETQYF. The CDR3 bases are TGTGCCAGCAGTTCGTCGAAGAGTGATAAGTACCAAGAGACCCAGTACTTC.

This clonotype was observed many times. This chain links TRBV28 with TRBJ1-5; possibly TRBD1 for D (6 bases). V was shortened by 4 bases and J by 4 bases, with 14 bases between the two germline ends. This CDR3 has 15 amino acids. Germline assignment: CDR1 MDHEN and CDR2 SYDVKM. In nucleotides, the CDR3 is TGTGCCAGCAGTTGGCCCGGACAGCTTAATCAGCCCCAGCATTTT. It encodes CASSWPGQLNQPQHF.

V and J are TRBV18 and TRBJ1-1; no clear D. Trimming took 3 bases from V and 0 from J, leaving 23 bases between them. The CDR3 runs to 19 residues. The germline CDR1 and CDR2 sequences are KGHSH and LQKENI. CDR3 coding DNA: TGTGCCAGCTCACCCGTTACCACCGTACAGAAACCATTGAACACTGAAGCTTTCTTT. Protein: CASSPVTTVQKPLNTEAFF.

The table lists this clonotype with many counts. This chain uses TRBV13 with TRBJ1-2, with 8 bases identical to TRBD1. The germline CDR1 and CDR2 sequences are PRHDT and FYEKMQ (reference sequence). This CDR3 contains 14 residues. The V segment lost 5 bases and the J segment 5 bases; nucleotides outside the gene matches: 7. CDR3 DNA: TGTGCCAGCAGCCCGACAGGGGCGGGATATGGCTACACCTTC. Protein product: CASSPTGAGYGYTF. Together with reference TRBV13 and TRBJ1-2, the CDR3 gives the full variable domain: AAGVIQSPRHLIKEKRETATLKCYPIPRHDTVYWYQQGPGQDPQFLISFYEKMQSDKGSIPDRFSAQQFSDYHSELNMSSLELGDSALYFCASSPTGAGYGYTFGSGTRLTVV.

This clonotype was picked up many times. V gene TRBV11-3 combines with J gene TRBJ2-2; 7 positions match TRBD1. CDR1 and CDR2 (germline): SGHNT, YENEEA. The V segment lost 5 bases and the J segment 5 bases; nucleotides outside the gene matches: 5. The CDR3 is made up of 14 amino acids. CDR3 sequence reads: CASSPGTETGELFF. The CDR3 DNA reads TGTGCCAGCAGCCCCGGGACAGAGACCGGGGAGCTGTTTTTT.

The sample holds many counts of this clonotype. This chain connects TRBV6-6 to TRBJ2-1, with 9 bases aligning to TRBD1. Per the germline V gene, CDR1 is MNHNY and CDR2 is SVGAGI (reference sequence). Trimming cost V 5 bases and J 2 bases; bases outside gene matches: 10. The CDR3 length is 17 residues. The chain's CDR3 is CASSPRDRASAYNEQFF. The CDR3 bases are TGTGCCAGCAGTCCCCGGGACAGGGCTTCGGCCTACAATGAGCAGTTCTTC.

The V call is TRBV4-2, the J call TRBJ1-1; D uncertain. CDR1 and CDR2 from the germline V gene are LGHNA and YNFKEQ. The CDR3 contains 14 residues. V was clipped by 1 base and J by 0 bases, with 6 bases between them. CDR3 DNA: TGTGCCAGCAGCCAAGCGCAGGTGAACACTGAAGCTTTCTTT. Translating it yields CASSQAQVNTEAFF.

Ten or more counts support this clonotype. The V call is TRBV7-2, the J call TRBJ1-2; tentatively, D is TRBD1 (5 bases). Trimming removed 5 bases from V and 4 bases from J, with 14 bases in between. Germline V gives CDR1 SGHTA, CDR2 FQGNSA. There are 14 residues in the CDR3. CDR3 nucleotides: TGTGCCAGCAGCCAGAAGGGGCAGAGCTATGGCTACACCTTC. Its translation: CASSQKGQSYGYTF. Variable domain in full (rest from reference TRBV7-2 and TRBJ1-2): GAGVSQSPSNKVTEKGKDVELRCDPISGHTALYWYRQSLGQGLEFLIYFQGNSAPDKSGLPSDRFSAERTGGSVSTLTIQRTQQEDSAVYLCASSQKGQSYGYTFGSGTRLTVV.

This clonotype has a handful of counts. The CDR3: CSVVGQGANYGYTF. CDR3 nucleotide sequence: TGCAGCGTTGTAGGACAGGGGGCGAACTATGGCTACACCTTC. The V gene is TRBV29-1, the J gene TRBJ1-2; 11 positions agree with TRBD1. The V gene's germline CDR1 is SQVTM and CDR2 ANQGSEA. The CDR3 totals 14 residues. Trimming at V came to 4 bases and at J to 2 bases, leaving 3 bases not matched to a gene.

This clonotype was found many times. The chain couples TRBV9 to TRBJ2-2; D unclear. Germline loops: CDR1 SGDLS, CDR2 YYNGEE. The CDR3 is made up of 15 amino acids. V was shortened by 3 bases and J by 1 base, with 10 bases between the two germline ends. CDR3 coding DNA: TGTGCCAGCAGCGGCCGCAGAAAGAACACCGGGGAGCTGTTTTTT. Residues: CASSGRRKNTGELFF.

This clonotype was recorded at least ten times. The V gene is TRBV12-5, the J gene TRBJ2-1; TRBD2 is a possible D gene (5 bases). V was pared by 0 bases and J by 9 bases, with 9 bases between. This CDR3 spans 13 amino acids. Germline values: CDR1 LGHNT, CDR2 FRNRAP. Here the CDR3 DNA reads TGTGCTAGTGGTTTGGTACTTGGGAGTGAGCAGTTCTTC. This sequence encodes CASGLVLGSEQFF.

At least ten counts were recorded for this clonotype. The rearrangement links TRBV5-1 to TRBJ2-3; unclear D gene. Trimming removed 4 bases from V and 0 bases from J, with 3 bases in between. CDR1 and CDR2 (germline): SGHRS, YFSETQ. CDR3 length equals 12 residues. The CDR3 coding sequence is TGCGCCAGCAGCATTAGCACAGATACGCAGTATTTT. It encodes CASSISTDTQYF.

Details on this clonotype: A much more abundant neighbour one base away suggests this may be a read error. The chain couples TRBV20-1 to TRBJ2-7; the match to TRBD2 covers 7 bases. Per the germline V gene, CDR1 is DFQATT and CDR2 is SNEGSKA (reference sequence). The CDR3 contains 16 residues. V was pared by 0 bases and J by 5 bases, with 13 bases of the junction left unmatched. The CDR3 loop is CSARDRGLVGEDEQYF. The CDR3 DNA reads as TGCAGTGCTAGAGACCGAGGACTAGTGGGGGAAGACGAGCAGTACTTC.

This clonotype has at least ten counts. J is TRBJ2-7 and V is TRBV30, with 7 positions matching TRBD1. In germline, CDR1 is GTSNPN, CDR2 SVGIG (reference sequence). Trimming cost V 4 bases and J 0 bases; bases outside gene matches: 3. The CDR3 extends over 13 amino acids. This chain's CDR3 is CAWTGQDSYEQYF. The DNA of the CDR3 is TGTGCCTGGACTGGACAGGACTCCTACGAGCAGTACTTC.

This clonotype showed up many times. CDR3 loop: CASSPQGALDEKLFF. The CDR3 nucleotides are TGTGCCAGCAGTCCACAGGGGGCTCTAGATGAAAAACTGTTTTTT. The chain couples TRBV6-5 to TRBJ1-4; 9 positions match TRBD1. This CDR3 is built from 15 residues. The V gene end was trimmed by 5 bases and the J gene end by 6 bases; junction bases not matched to a gene: 7. Germline-derived CDR1 and CDR2 are MNHEY and SVGAGI.

The sample holds many counts of this clonotype. The chain joins TRBV18 to TRBJ1-2; 8 bases match TRBD1. The CDR3 runs 17 residues. The V gene's germline CDR1 is KGHSH and CDR2 LQKENI. With V trimmed by 5 bases and J by 4 bases, 15 bases remained unmatched. This CDR3 is CASSSREAGGGVYGYTF. In nucleotides, the CDR3 is TGTGCCAGCTCATCCCGGGAGGCAGGGGGCGGCGTCTATGGCTACACCTTC.

Points on this clonotype: This may stem from a read error, because a much larger clone lies one nucleotide away. The chain has TRBV10-3 and TRBJ2-6; TRBD1 matches 8 bases. The CDR3 has 17 residues. The germline V gene has CDR1 ENHRY and CDR2 SYGVKD. CDR3 amino acids: CAIRDGQGKAGANVPTF. In DNA form, the CDR3 reads TGTGCCATCAGGGACGGACAGGGAAAGGCTGGGGCCAACGTCCCGACTTTC.